A single sample gave rise to the 20 T cell receptor beta chains below, sequenced in a study of lung T cells in sarcoidosis with Löfgren's syndrome. From the reads, TCRdb called clonotypes with MiXCR, one entry per CDR3 protein. The profile covers roughly 63,000 distinct CDR3 sequences, with less than 25% appearing a single time and approximately 2.1% taken by the ten largest. Sequenced sample: CD4+ T cells from PBMCs. The receptors originated from a human donor with sarcoidosis (Löfgren's syndrome or another form), or a control subject (not recorded which).

As concerns this clonotype: This could be a read error, since a much larger clone is one nucleotide away. The rearrangement uses TRBV2 and TRBJ1-2, with 9 bases fitting TRBD1. Germline V gene sequence: CDR1 SNHLY, CDR2 FYNNEI. This CDR3 contains 13 residues. The CDR3 is CASQGQGKYGYNF. CDR3 sequence (DNA): TGTGCCAGCCAGGGACAGGGAAAATATGGCTACAACTTC.

This clonotype has just a few counts. The gene calls are TRBV12-3 or TRBV12-4 and TRBJ2-3; 13 bases match TRBD2. The CDR3 runs to 16 residues. V shed 6 bases, J shed 0 bases, and the junction held 3 bases outside the gene matches. CDR3 DNA: TGTGCCAGCAGGCCGACTAGCGGGGGGAGCACAGATACGCAGTATTTT. This sequence encodes CASRPTSGGSTDTQYF.

Ten or more counts support this clonotype. V is TRBV20-1 and J is TRBJ1-6; the D is unclear. Looked up from germline, CDR1 is DFQATT and CDR2 is SNEGSKA (reference sequence). V lost 0 bases, J lost 7 bases, and 10 bases lay in between. This CDR3 is 14 amino acids long. CDR3 sequence (DNA): TGCAGTGCTAGAGACCCACTTCTAAATTCACCCCTCCACTTT. The encoded protein is CSARDPLLNSPLHF.

This chain uses TRBV5-5 with TRBJ1-4; a weak D match, TRBD1 (6 bases). This CDR3 is built from 14 residues. CDR1 and CDR2 from the germline V gene are SGHKS and YYEKEE (reference sequence). V lost 4 bases to trimming and J lost 6 bases, with 13 bases between them. The CDR3 protein is CASSVQGKDEKLFF. The CDR3 DNA reads TGTGCCAGCAGCGTACAGGGAAAGGATGAAAAACTGTTTTTT.

The chain joins TRBV7-3 to TRBJ2-3; 11 bases agree with TRBD1. The V gene's germline CDR1 is SGHTA and CDR2 FQGTGA. This CDR3 region has 14 residues. The junction had 5 bases not matched to a gene; V was cut back by 5 bases and J by 7 bases. CDR3 residues: CASSLGTGGNTQYF. Here the CDR3 DNA reads TGTGCCAGCAGCCTCGGGACAGGGGGGAATACGCAGTATTTT.

On this clonotype: At one boundary the junction diverges from the germline segment, which might be a read error. The chain recombines TRBV19 with TRBJ2-7; perhaps TRBD1 as D (5 bases). The CDR3 extends over 14 amino acids. The germline V gene encodes CDR1 LNHDA and CDR2 SQIVND (reference sequence). The CDR3: CASSGPQGGYEQHF. The CDR3 DNA is TGTGCCAGTAGTGGGCCTCAGGGCGGATACGAGCAGCACTTC. The whole variable domain, remainder taken from reference TRBV19 and TRBJ2-7, is DGGITQSPKYLFRKEGQNVTLSCEQNLNHDAMYWYRQDPGQGLRLIYYSQIVNDFQKGDIAEGYSVSREKKESFPLTVTSAQKNPTAFYLCASSGPQGGYEQHFGPGTRLTVT.

Worth noting for this clonotype: This CDR3 is missing its conserved last phenylalanine or tryptophan, likely due to a read error. The J gene is TRBJ1-1, the V gene TRBV28, with D tentatively TRBD1 (6 bases). Per germline, CDR1 MDHEN and CDR2 SYDVKM. This CDR3 spans 15 amino acids. CDR3 nucleotide sequence: TGTGCCAGCAGTTCCTTCTCGGGGGGGGACACTGGAGCTTTCTCT. Its translation is CASSSFSGGDTGAFS.

Regarding this clonotype: A much larger clone lies one base from this, so it may be a read error. The gene calls are TRBV6-1 and TRBJ2-6; the D is unclear. CDR1 and CDR2 from the germline V gene are MNHNS and SASEGT. V was trimmed by 11 bases and J by 0 bases, leaving 17 bases between them. The CDR3 consists of 16 residues. This CDR3 reads CAAPKGLLSGANVLTF. CDR3 in DNA: TGTGCCGCCCCGAAGGGCCTACTCTCTGGGGCCAACGTCCTGACTTTC.

This clonotype occurred many times. V usage is TRBV5-1 and J usage is TRBJ1-6; D is undetermined. There are 14 residues in the CDR3. Per germline, CDR1 SGHRS and CDR2 YFSETQ. V was shortened by 0 bases and J by 7 bases, with 8 bases between the two germline ends. The CDR3 DNA sequence: TGCGCCAGCAGCTTGGGAAACCCGAATTCACCCCTCCACTTT. Its protein product is CASSLGNPNSPLHF.

CDR3 coding DNA: TGTGCCAGCAGCCAATCTAGCGGATACGAGCAGTACTTC. Translation: CASSQSSGYEQYF. The V call is TRBV3-1, the J call TRBJ2-7; 7 bases agree with TRBD2. The germline CDR1 and CDR2 sequences are LGHDT and YNNKEL (reference sequence). The V segment lost 2 bases and the J segment 4 bases; nucleotides outside the gene matches: 2. This CDR3 comprises 13 residues.

The rearrangement links TRBV2 to TRBJ2-7, with 8 bases fitting TRBD1. Per the germline V gene, CDR1 is SNHLY and CDR2 is FYNNEI. V shed 4 bases, J shed 4 bases, and the junction held 18 bases outside the gene matches. The CDR3 runs 18 residues. The CDR3, as DNA: TGTGCCAGCAGTGGTTCGGACAGGGAGTTCGGAGGCAAGTACGAGCAGTACGTC. Its translation: CASSGSDREFGGKYEQYV.

This clonotype was recorded many times. V is TRBV28 and J is TRBJ1-5; no reliable D call. Trimming took off 6 bases at V and 5 bases at J, with 8 bases between the two ends. The CDR3 sequence is 12 residues long. Germline V gene sequence: CDR1 MDHEN, CDR2 SYDVKM. The CDR3 nucleotides are TGTGCCAGCAGGTCAGGCGATCAGCCCCAGCATTTT. Protein product: CASRSGDQPQHF.

This clonotype was counted many times. The rearrangement links TRBV6-6 to TRBJ2-7; D perhaps matches TRBD1 (5 bases). Germline V lookup: CDR1 MNHNY, CDR2 SVGAGI (reference sequence). Trimming pared 2 bases from V and 2 bases from J, leaving 10 bases between. The CDR3 runs to 14 residues. The CDR3 nucleotides read TGTGCCAGCAGTTACGGGCAGGGCACCTACGAGCAGTACGTC. Amino acids: CASSYGQGTYEQYV.

J is TRBJ2-3 and V is TRBV11-3; TRBD2 is a possible D gene (6 bases). Germline CDR1 is SGHNT and CDR2 is YENEEA. The CDR3 has 15 amino acids. Trimming took 2 bases from V and 2 from J, leaving 11 bases between them. The CDR3 sequence: CASSLRGSITDTQYF. As DNA, the CDR3 is TGTGCCAGCAGCTTACGGGGGTCGATCACAGATACGCAGTATTTT.

The rearrangement links TRBV18 to TRBJ2-3; D is possibly TRBD1 (6 bases). The germline V gene encodes CDR1 KGHSH and CDR2 LQKENI. The CDR3 is 14 amino acids. V dropped 4 bases and J dropped 2 bases, with 10 bases sitting between them. CDR3 region: CASSLRDTTDTQYF. The CDR3 bases are TGTGCCAGCTCACTCCGGGACACCACAGATACGCAGTATTTT.

This clonotype showed up just a few times. The V and J genes are TRBV4-2 and TRBJ1-2, with TRBD1 identical over 8 bases. The CDR3 extends over 14 amino acids. J lost 6 bases, V lost 4 bases, and 7 bases had no gene match. Germline V CDR1 and CDR2: LGHNA, YNFKEQ. CDR3 nucleotides: TGTGCCAGCAGCCGACAGGGGTATGGGGATGGCTACACCTTC. It translates to CASSRQGYGDGYTF.

This clonotype has only a few counts. V is TRBV2 and J is TRBJ2-7, with 7 bases lining up with TRBD2. V shed 6 bases and J 5 bases; nucleotides not matched to a gene: 10. The CDR3 contains 14 residues. CDR1 and CDR2 (germline): SNHLY, FYNNEI. In nucleotides, the CDR3 is TGTGCCAGCAGCAAACCGGGACTAAAGGACGAGCAGTACTTC. This codes for CASSKPGLKDEQYF.

V and J are TRBV6-2 or TRBV6-3 and TRBJ1-1; unclear D gene. Trimming pared 11 bases from V and 3 bases from J, leaving 16 bases between. The CDR3 sequence is 13 residues long. Germline CDR1 MNHEY, CDR2 SVGEGT. CDR3 sequence reads: CAGTPPVDTEAFF. CDR3 nucleotides: TGTGCCGGCACCCCTCCGGTGGACACTGAAGCTTTCTTT.

The V gene is TRBV5-1, the J gene TRBJ2-5; TRBD1 is a possible D gene (5 bases). Germline lookup yields CDR1 SGHRS and CDR2 YFSETQ. The CDR3 length is 15 residues. V was cut by 1 base and J by 0 bases, with 10 bases left in between. Here the CDR3 reads CASSLMGQDQETQYF. CDR3 sequence (DNA): TGCGCCAGCAGCTTGATGGGGCAGGACCAAGAGACCCAGTACTTC.

Note on this clonotype: A much more abundant neighbour one base away suggests this may be a read error. The chain carries TRBV20-1 and TRBJ1-5; D not resolved. The CDR3 sequence is 14 residues long. Germline V gene lookup returns CDR1 DFQATT and CDR2 SNEGSKA (reference sequence). V was shortened by 1 base and J by 2 bases, with 9 bases between the two germline ends. The CDR3 is CSARGRVGNQPQHF. In DNA, the CDR3 is TGCAGTGCTAGAGGTCGGGTCGGCAATCAGCCCCAGCATTTT.